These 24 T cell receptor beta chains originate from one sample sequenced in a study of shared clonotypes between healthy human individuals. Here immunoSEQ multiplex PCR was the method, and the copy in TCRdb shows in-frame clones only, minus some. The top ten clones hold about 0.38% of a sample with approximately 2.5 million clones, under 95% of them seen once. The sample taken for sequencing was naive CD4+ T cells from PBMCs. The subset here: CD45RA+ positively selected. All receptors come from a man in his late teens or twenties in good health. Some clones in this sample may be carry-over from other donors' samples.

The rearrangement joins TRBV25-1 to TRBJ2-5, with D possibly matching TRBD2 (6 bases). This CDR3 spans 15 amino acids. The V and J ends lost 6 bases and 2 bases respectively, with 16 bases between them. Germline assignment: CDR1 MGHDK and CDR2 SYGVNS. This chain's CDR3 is CASSEGSGVQETQYF. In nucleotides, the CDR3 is TGTGCCAGCAGCGAGGGTAGCGGAGTACAAGAGACCCAGTACTTC.

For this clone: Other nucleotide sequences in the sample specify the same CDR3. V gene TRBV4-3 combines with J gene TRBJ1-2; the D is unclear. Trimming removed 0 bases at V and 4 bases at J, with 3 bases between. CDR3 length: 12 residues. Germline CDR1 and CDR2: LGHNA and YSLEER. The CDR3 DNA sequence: TGCGCCAGCAGCCAAGATTCCTATGGCTACACCTTC. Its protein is CASSQDSYGYTF.

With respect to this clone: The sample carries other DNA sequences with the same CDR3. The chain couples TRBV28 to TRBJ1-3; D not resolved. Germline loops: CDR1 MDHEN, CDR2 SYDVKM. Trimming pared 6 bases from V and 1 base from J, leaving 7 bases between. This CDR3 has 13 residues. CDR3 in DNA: TGTGCCAGCAGCCCCGGGTCTGGAAACACCATATATTTT. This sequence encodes CASSPGSGNTIYF.

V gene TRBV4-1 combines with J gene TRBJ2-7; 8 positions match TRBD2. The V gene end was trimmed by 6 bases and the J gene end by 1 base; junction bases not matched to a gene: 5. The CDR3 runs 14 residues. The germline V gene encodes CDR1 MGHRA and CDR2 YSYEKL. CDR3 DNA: TGCGCCAGCAGAGGAACTAGCGGATCCTACGAGCAGTACTTC. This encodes CASRGTSGSYEQYF.

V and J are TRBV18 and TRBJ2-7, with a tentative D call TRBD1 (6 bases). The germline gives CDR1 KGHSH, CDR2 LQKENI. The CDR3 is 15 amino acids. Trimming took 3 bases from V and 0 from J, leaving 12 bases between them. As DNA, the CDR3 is TGTGCCAGCTCACCGGGACACTTGAGCTCCTACGAGCAGTACTTC. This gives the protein CASSPGHLSSYEQYF.

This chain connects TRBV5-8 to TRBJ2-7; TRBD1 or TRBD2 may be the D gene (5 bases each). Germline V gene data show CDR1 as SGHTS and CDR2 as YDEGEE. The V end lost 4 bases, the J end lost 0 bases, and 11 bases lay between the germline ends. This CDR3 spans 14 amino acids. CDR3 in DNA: TGTGCCAGCAGCACGGGACGGCACTCCTACGAGCAGTACTTC. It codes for CASSTGRHSYEQYF.

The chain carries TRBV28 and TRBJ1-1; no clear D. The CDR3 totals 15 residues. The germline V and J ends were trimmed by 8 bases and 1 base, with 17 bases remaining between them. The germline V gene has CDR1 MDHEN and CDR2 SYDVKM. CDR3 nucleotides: TGTGCCAGCGGAATCGGAGCAAACTCGAACACTGAAGCTTTCTTT. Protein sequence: CASGIGANSNTEAFF.

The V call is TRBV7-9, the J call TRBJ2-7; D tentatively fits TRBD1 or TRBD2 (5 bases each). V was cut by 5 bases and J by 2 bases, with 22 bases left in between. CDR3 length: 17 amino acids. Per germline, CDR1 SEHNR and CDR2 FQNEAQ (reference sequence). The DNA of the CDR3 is TGTGCCAGCAGCCGCAGGGCCGGGACCGACGATCCCTACGAGCAGTACTTC. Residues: CASSRRAGTDDPYEQYF.

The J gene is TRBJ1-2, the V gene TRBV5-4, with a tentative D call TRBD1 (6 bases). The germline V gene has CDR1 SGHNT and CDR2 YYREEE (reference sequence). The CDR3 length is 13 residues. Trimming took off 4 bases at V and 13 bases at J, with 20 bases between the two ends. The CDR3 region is CASSPDSPTRITF. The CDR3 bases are TGTGCCAGCAGCCCGGACAGCCCTACGCGCATCACCTTC.

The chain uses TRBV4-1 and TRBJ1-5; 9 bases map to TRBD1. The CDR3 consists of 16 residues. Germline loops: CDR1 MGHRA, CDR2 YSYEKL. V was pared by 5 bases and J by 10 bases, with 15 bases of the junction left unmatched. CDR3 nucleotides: TGCGCCAGCAGCTACCGACCGGGACAGGGAGAATCCCCCCAGCATTTT. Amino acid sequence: CASSYRPGQGESPQHF.

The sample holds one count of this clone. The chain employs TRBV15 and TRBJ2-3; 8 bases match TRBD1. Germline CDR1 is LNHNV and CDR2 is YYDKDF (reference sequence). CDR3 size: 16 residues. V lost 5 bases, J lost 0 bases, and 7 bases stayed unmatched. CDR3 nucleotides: TGTGCCACCAGCCCGAAACGGGACAGGAGCACAGATACGCAGTATTTT. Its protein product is CATSPKRDRSTDTQYF.

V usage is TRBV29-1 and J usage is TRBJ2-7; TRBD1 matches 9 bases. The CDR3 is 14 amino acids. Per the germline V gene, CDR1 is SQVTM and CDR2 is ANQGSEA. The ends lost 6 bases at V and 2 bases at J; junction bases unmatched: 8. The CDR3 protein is CSVQDRGTTYEQYF. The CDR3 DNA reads TGCAGCGTCCAAGACAGGGGGACTACCTACGAGCAGTACTTC.

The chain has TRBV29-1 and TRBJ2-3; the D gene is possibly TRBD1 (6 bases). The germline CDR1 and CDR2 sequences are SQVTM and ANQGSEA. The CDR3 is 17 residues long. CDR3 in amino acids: CRRDGRTGTQGRDTQYF. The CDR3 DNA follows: TGCAGAAGGGATGGACGAACCGGGACCCAGGGGAGAGATACGCAGTATTTT.

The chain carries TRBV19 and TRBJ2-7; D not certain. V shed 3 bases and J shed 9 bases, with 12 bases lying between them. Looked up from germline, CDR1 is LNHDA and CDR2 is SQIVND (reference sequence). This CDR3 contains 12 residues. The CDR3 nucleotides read TGTGCCAGTAGTATGCCGACTGAAGGGCAGTACTTC. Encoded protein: CASSMPTEGQYF.

CDR3 sequence: CASSPVAGGDEQYF. The CDR3 DNA reads TGTGCCAGCTCACCGGTAGCGGGAGGCGACGAGCAGTACTTC. The genes are TRBV18 and TRBJ2-7; TRBD2 agrees at 10 bases. The CDR3 covers 14 residues. V lost 3 bases to trimming and J lost 5 bases; unmatched junction nucleotides: 4. Germline assignment: CDR1 KGHSH and CDR2 LQKENI.

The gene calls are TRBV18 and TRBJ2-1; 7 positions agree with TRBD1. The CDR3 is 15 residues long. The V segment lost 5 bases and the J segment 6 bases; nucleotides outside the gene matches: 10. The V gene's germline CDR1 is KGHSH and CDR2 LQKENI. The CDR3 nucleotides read TGTGCCAGCTCAAGGGTGGCAGGGGACAGCAATGAGCAGTTCTTC. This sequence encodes CASSRVAGDSNEQFF.

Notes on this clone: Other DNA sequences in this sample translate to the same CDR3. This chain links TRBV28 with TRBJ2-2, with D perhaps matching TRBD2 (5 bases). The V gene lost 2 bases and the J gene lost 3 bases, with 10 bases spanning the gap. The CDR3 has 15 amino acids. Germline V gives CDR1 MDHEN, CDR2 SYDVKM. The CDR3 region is CASSLGGRDTGELFF. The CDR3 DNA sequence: TGTGCCAGCAGTTTAGGAGGACGGGACACCGGGGAGCTGTTTTTT.

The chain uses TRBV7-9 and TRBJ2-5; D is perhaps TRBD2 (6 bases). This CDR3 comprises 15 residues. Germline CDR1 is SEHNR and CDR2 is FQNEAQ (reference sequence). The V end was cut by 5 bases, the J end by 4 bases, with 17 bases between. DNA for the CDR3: TGTGCCAGCAGCCTTCGGAGGGGCACAGGAGAGACCCAGTACTTC. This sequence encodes CASSLRRGTGETQYF. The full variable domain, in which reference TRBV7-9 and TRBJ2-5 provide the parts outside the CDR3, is DTGVSQNPRHKITKRGQNVTFRCDPISEHNRLYWYRQTLGQGPEFLTYFQNEAQLEKSRLLSDRFSAERPKGSFSTLEIQRTEQGDSAMYLCASSLRRGTGETQYFGPGTRLLVL.

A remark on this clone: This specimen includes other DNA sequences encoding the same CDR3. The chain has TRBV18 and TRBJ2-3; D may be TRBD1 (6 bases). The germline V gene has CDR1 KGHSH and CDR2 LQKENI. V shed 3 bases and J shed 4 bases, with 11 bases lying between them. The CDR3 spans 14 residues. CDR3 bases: TGTGCCAGCTCACCGGCCAGGGGTGCAGATACGCAGTATTTT. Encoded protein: CASSPARGADTQYF. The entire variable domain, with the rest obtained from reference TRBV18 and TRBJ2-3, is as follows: NAGVMQNPRHLVRRRGQEARLRCSPMKGHSHVYWYRQLPEEGLKFMVYLQKENIIDESGMPKERFSAEFPKEGPSILRIQQVVRGDSAAYFCASSPARGADTQYFGPGTRLTVL.

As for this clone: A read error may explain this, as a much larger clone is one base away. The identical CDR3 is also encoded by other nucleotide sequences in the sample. CDR3 region: CASSYDSNQPQHF. DNA for the CDR3: TGTGCCAGCAGCTACGATAGCAATCAGCCCCAGCATTTT. The V gene is TRBV7-9, the J gene TRBJ1-5; unclear D gene. The ends were cut back, 4 bases at V and 0 bases at J, with 4 bases in the middle. CDR1 SEHNR and CDR2 FQNEAQ come from the germline V gene (reference sequence). This CDR3 has 13 residues. Drawing the rest from reference TRBV7-9 and TRBJ1-5, the complete variable domain is DTGVSQNPRHKITKRGQNVTFRCDPISEHNRLYWYRQTLGQGPEFLTYFQNEAQLEKSRLLSDRFSAERPKGSFSTLEIQRTEQGDSAMYLCASSYDSNQPQHFGDGTRLSIL.

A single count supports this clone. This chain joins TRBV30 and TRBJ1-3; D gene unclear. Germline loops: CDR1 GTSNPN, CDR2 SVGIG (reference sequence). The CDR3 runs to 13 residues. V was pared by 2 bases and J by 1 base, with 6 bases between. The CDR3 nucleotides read TGTGCCTGGAGTCAAGGGTCTGGAAACACCATATATTTT. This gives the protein CAWSQGSGNTIYF.

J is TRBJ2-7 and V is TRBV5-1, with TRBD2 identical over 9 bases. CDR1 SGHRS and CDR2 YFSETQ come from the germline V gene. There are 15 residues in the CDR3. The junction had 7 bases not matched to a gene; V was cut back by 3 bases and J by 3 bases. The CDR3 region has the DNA TGCGCCAGCAGCTACCAAAGCGGGAGGAACTACGAGCAGTACTTC. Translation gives CASSYQSGRNYEQYF. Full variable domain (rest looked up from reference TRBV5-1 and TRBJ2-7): KAGVTQTPRYLIKTRGQQVTLSCSPISGHRSVSWYQQTPGQGLQFLFEYFSETQRNKGNFPGRFSGRQFSNSRSEMNVSTLELGDSALYLCASSYQSGRNYEQYFGPGTRLTVT.

The CDR3 sequence is CASSVASGVGTEAFF. For the CDR3, the DNA is TGTGCCAGCAGCGTAGCTTCAGGGGTCGGCACTGAAGCTTTCTTT. The J gene is TRBJ1-1, the V gene TRBV9, with a weak D call TRBD1 (6 bases). The CDR3 consists of 15 residues. Per the germline V gene, CDR1 is SGDLS and CDR2 is YYNGEE. Trimming cost V 0 bases and J 4 bases, with 13 bases left between them. The full variable domain, rest sourced from reference TRBV9 and TRBJ1-1, is DSGVTQTPKHLITATGQRVTLRCSPRSGDLSVYWYQQSLDQGLQFLIQYYNGEERAKGNILERFSAQQFPDLHSELNLSSLELGDSALYFCASSVASGVGTEAFFGQGTRLTVV.

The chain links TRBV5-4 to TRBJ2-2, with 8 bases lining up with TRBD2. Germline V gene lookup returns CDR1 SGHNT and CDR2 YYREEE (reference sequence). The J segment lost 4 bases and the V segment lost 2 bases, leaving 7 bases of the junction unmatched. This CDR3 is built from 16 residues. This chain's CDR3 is CASSLGLAALTGELFF. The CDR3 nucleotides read TGTGCCAGCAGCTTAGGACTAGCAGCTCTCACCGGGGAGCTGTTTTTT.